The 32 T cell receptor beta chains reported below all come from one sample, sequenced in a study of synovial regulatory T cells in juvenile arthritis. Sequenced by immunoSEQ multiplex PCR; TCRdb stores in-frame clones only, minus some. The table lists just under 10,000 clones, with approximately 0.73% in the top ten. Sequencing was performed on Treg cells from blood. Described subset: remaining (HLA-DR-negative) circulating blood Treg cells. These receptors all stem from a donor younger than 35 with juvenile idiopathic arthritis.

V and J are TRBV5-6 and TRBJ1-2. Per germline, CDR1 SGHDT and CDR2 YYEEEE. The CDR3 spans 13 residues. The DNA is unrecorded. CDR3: CASSGGSNYGYTF.

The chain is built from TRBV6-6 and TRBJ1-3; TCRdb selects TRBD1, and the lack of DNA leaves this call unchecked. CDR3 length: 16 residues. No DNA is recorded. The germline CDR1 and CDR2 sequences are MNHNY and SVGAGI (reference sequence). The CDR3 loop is CASSQRTGLSGNTIYF.

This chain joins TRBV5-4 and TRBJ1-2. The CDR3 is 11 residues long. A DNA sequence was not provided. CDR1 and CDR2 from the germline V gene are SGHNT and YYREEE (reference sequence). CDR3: CASSFNYGYTF.

The chain's CDR3 is CASSPREAAYNEQFF. The chain has TRBV5-1 and TRBJ2-1; TCRdb's D call of TRBD2 is untestable without DNA. CDR1 and CDR2 (germline): SGHRS, YFSETQ. CDR3 length: 15 residues. The record lacks a DNA sequence.

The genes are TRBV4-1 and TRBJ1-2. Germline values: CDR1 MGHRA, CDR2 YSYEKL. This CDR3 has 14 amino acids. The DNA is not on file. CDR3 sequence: CASSQDVASYGYTF.

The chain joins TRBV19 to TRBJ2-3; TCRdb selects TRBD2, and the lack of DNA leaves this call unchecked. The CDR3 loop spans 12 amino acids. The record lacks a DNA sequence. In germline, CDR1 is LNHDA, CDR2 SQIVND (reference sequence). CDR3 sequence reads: CASRFSGGDLYF.

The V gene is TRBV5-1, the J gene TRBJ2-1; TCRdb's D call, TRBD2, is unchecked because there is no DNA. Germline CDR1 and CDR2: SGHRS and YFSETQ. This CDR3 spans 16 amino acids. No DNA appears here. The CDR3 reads CASSLGGLAVPNEQFF. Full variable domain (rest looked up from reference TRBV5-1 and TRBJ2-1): KAGVTQTPRYLIKTRGQQVTLSCSPISGHRSVSWYQQTPGQGLQFLFEYFSETQRNKGNFPGRFSGRQFSNSRSEMNVSTLELGDSALYLCASSLGGLAVPNEQFFGPGTRLTVL.

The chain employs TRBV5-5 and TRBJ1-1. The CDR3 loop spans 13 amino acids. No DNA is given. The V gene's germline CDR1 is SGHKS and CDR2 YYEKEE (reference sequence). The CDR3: CASSRGPNAKAFF.

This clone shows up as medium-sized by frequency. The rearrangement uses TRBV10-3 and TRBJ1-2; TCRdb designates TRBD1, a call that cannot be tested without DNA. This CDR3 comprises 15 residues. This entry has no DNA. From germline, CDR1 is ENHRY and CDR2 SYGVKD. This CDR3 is CAISHPGQGVYGYTF.

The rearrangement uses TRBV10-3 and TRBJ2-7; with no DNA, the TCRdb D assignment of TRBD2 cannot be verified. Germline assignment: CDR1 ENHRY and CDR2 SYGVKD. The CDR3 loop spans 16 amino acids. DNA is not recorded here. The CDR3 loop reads CAISELRLILADEQYF.

The CDR3 region is CASAIGYAAFGYTF. The chain joins TRBV6-5 to TRBJ1-2. This CDR3 spans 14 amino acids. Nucleotide data are not available. The germline V gene has CDR1 MNHEY and CDR2 SVGAGI.

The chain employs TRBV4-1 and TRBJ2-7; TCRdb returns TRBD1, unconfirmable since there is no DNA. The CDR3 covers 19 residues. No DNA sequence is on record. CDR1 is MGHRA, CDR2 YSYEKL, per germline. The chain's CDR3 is CASSQGSLRSSGGLNEQYF.

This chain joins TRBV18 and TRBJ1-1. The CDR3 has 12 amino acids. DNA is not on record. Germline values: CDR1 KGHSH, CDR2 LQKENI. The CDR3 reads CASSPGPGGAFF.

The CDR3: CASSPPVGGQYF. The chain links TRBV18 to TRBJ2-7. This CDR3 comprises 12 residues. No DNA sequence was recorded. The germline gives CDR1 KGHSH, CDR2 LQKENI.

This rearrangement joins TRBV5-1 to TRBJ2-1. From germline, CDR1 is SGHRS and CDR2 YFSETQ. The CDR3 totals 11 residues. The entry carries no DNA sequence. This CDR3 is CASRLGNEQFF. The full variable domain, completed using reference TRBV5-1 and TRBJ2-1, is KAGVTQTPRYLIKTRGQQVTLSCSPISGHRSVSWYQQTPGQGLQFLFEYFSETQRNKGNFPGRFSGRQFSNSRSEMNVSTLELGDSALYLCASRLGNEQFFGPGTRLTVL.

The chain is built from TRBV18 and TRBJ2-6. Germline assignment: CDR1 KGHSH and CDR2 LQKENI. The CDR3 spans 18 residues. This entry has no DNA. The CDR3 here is CASSLWTESKSGANVLTF.

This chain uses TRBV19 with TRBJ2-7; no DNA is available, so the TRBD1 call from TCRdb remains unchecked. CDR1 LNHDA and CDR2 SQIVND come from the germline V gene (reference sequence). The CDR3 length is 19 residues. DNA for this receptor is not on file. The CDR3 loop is CASSPFGGKNRGTRYEQYF.

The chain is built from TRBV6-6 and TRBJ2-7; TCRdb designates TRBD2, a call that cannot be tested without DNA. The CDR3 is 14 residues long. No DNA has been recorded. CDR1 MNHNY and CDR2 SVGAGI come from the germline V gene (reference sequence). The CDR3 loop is CASSYGTSYYEQYF.

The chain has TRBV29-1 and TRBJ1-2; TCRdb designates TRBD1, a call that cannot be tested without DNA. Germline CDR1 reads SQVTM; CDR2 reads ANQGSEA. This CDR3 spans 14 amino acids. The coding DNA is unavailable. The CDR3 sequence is CSVEARTGAYGYTF.

CDR3 region: CASSPEGFRSGNTIYF. The chain couples TRBV5-1 to TRBJ1-3. The CDR3 extends over 16 amino acids. There is no recorded DNA. Germline V gene sequence: CDR1 SGHRS, CDR2 YFSETQ.

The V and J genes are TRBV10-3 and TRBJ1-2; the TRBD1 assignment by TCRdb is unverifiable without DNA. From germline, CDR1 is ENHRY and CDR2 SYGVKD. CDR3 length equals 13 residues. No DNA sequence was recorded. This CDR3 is CAIRESGGYGYTF.

CDR3 loop: CASSLTGDEQYF. The genes are TRBV7-3 and TRBJ2-7; TCRdb returns TRBD1, unconfirmable since there is no DNA. The CDR3 has 12 amino acids. No DNA was logged. Germline assignment: CDR1 SGHTA and CDR2 FQGTGA.

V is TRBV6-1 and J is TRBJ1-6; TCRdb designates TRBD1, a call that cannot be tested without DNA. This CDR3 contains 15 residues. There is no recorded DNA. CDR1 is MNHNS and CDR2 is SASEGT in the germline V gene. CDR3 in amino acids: CASRGHQSYNSPLHF.

The CDR3 is CASSGGSSLSTDTQYF. The gene calls are TRBV2 and TRBJ2-3; TCRdb returns TRBD2, unconfirmable since there is no DNA. The CDR3 spans 16 residues. DNA for this receptor is not on file. CDR1 and CDR2 from the germline V gene are SNHLY and FYNNEI.

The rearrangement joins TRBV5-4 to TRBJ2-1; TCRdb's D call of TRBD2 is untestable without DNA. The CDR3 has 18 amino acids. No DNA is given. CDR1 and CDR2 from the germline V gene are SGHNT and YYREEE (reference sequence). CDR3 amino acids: CASSSGPDALALNNEQFF.

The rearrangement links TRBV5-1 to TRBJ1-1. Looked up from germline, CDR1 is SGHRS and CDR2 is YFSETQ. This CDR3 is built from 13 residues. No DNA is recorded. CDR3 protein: CASSTAGGTEAFF.

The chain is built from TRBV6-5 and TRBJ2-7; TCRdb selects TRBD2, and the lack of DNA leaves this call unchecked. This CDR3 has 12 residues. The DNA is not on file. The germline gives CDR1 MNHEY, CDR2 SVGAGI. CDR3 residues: CASKTAAYEQYF.

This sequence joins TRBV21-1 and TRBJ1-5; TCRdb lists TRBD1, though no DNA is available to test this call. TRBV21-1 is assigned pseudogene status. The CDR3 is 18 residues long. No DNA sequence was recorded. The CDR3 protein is CASSKVIGQEYSNQPQHF.

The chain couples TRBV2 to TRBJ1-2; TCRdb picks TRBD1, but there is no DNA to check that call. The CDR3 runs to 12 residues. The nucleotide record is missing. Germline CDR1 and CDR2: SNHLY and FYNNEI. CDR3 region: CASDQNNYGYTF.

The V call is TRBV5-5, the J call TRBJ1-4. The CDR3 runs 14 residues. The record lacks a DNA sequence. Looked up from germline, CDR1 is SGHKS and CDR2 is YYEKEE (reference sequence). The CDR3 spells CASSLAVQGVKLFF.

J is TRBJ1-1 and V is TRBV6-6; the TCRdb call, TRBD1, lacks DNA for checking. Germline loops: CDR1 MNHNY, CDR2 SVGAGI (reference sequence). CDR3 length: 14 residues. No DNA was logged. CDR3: CASSYGRANTEAFF.

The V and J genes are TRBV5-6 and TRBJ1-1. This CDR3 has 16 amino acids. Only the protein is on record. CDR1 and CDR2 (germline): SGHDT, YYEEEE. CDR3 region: CASSFPIRRGSTEAFF.